Described below is a single TCR beta chain sequence and its context. What it binds is unknown. This specimen belongs to a study of T cell responses to AZD1222 COVID-19 vaccine. Study observations and caveats: Recipients of two AZD1222 doses showed rising Spike-specific TCR breadth and depth.

Per the germline V gene, CDR1 is SGHVS and CDR2 is FQNEAQ. V lost 1 base, J lost 4 bases, and 11 bases lay in between. CDR3 length: 14 amino acids. TCRdb's copy holds only in-frame clones and misses some; the assay was immunoSEQ multiplex PCR. Among some 150,000 clones, 90% to 95% were seen once, and the ten largest hold 2.6%. The specimen was peripheral blood, collected on day 0 of AZD1222 vaccination. This clonotype was obtained from an adult in good health. The chain joins TRBV7-8 to TRBJ2-7; D is tentatively TRBD1 or TRBD2 (5 bases each). For the CDR3, the DNA is TGTGCCAGCAGCTTAGGGGGGATGGATTACGAGCAGTACTTC. Its translation: CASSLGGMDYEQYF.